The T cell receptor beta chain under discussion was sequenced for a study of shared clonotypes between healthy human individuals. Per germline, CDR1 LNHNV and CDR2 YYDKDF (reference sequence). This CDR3 has 15 amino acids. The J segment lost 4 bases and the V segment lost 1 base, leaving 5 bases of the junction unmatched. The protocol was immunoSEQ multiplex PCR, while the TCRdb copy is restricted to in-frame clones and leaves out a portion. The table has hundreds of thousands of clones, roughly 72% seen once; the top ten hold approximately 12%. This clone is a singleton in its sample. Specimen: PBMCs. The V and J genes are TRBV15 and TRBJ2-3, with TRBD2 matching 7 bases. The source of this sequence is a woman aged 40 to 55 in good health. Some clones in this sample may be carry-over from other donors' samples. The chain's CDR3 is CATSRVRESADTQYF. In DNA, the CDR3 is TGTGCCACCAGCAGAGTGCGGGAGTCCGCAGATACGCAGTATTTT.